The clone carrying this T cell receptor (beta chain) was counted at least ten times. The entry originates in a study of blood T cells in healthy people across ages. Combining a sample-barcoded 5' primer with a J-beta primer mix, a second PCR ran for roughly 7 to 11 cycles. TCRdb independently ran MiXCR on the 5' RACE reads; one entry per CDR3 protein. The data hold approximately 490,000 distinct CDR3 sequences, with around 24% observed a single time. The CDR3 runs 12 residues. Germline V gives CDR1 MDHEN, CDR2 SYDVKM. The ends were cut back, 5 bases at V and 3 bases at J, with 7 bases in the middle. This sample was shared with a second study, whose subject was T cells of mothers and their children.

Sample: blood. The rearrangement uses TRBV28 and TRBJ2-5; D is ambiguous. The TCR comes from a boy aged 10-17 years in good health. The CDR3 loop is CASSPTEETQYF. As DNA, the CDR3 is TGTGCCAGCAGTCCGACGGAAGAGACCCAGTACTTC.